What follows are 13 T cell receptor beta chains derived from one specimen sequenced in a study of T cell repertoires in cytomegalovirus infection (dated by TCRdb to between 2018 and 2020). Sequencing relied on an Illumina HiSeq 1500. TCRdb redid the processing of the public reads, applying fastp at Q25 and MiXCR, and retained in-frame beta chains. Each CDR3 protein appears once, grouped with its most common genes and DNA. The sample records roughly 500,000 distinct CDR3 sequences, over 9% of which are singletons. Jointly, the top ten make up around 9.6% of the sample. The specimen sequenced was PBMCs. These receptor sequences come from a human donor in good health (CMV status not recorded). Some clones in this sample may be carry-over from other donors' samples.

This clonotype was seen at least ten times. Here the CDR3 reads CASSQTSGPTYNEQFF. CDR3 DNA sequence: TGCGCCAGCAGTCAGACCTCCGGGCCTACCTACAATGAGCAGTTCTTC. This chain uses TRBV23-1 with TRBJ2-1; no definite D call. TRBV23-1 is recorded as an ORF, its role being uncertain. The CDR3 covers 16 residues. V was cut by 3 bases and J by 2 bases, with 14 bases left in between.

This clonotype has at least ten counts. This chain joins TRBV25-1 and TRBJ2-1; 8 nucleotides agree with TRBD2. The V segment lost 6 bases and the J segment 7 bases; nucleotides outside the gene matches: 11. Germline CDR1 reads MGHDK; CDR2 reads SYGVNS. This CDR3 is 15 amino acids long. CDR3: CASSTPGGWRNEQFF. CDR3 sequence (DNA): TGTGCCAGCAGCACCCCGGGGGGGTGGAGAAATGAGCAGTTCTTC.

This clonotype was seen at least ten times. J is TRBJ1-5 and V is TRBV6-2 or TRBV6-3; the match to TRBD1 covers 7 bases. The ends lost 5 bases at V and 0 bases at J; junction bases unmatched: 7. CDR1 and CDR2 from the germline V gene are MNHEY and SVGEGT. CDR3 length: 16 amino acids. The CDR3 nucleotides read TGTGCCAGCAGTCTCGGGACAGTTAATAGCAATCAGCCCCAGCATTTT. This encodes CASSLGTVNSNQPQHF.

This clonotype has ten or more counts. The chain employs TRBV6-2 or TRBV6-3 and TRBJ2-5, with TRBD2 identical over 7 bases. V shed 5 bases and J 2 bases; nucleotides not matched to a gene: 5. The CDR3 contains 14 residues. Germline CDR1 and CDR2: MNHEY and SVGEGT. CDR3 nucleotide sequence: TGTGCCAGCAGTCTAGCGGATGATCAAGAGACCCAGTACTTC. Its protein is CASSLADDQETQYF.

This clonotype was picked up a small number of times. V is TRBV19 and J is TRBJ2-1; a weak D match, TRBD2 (6 bases). The CDR3 runs 14 residues. Trimming removed 4 bases at V and 6 bases at J, with 13 bases between. CDR1 and CDR2 from the germline V gene are LNHDA and SQIVND (reference sequence). The CDR3: CASSTLGGLNEQFF. The DNA of the CDR3 is TGTGCCAGTAGTACGCTGGGGGGACTCAATGAGCAGTTCTTC.

This clonotype was counted ten times or more. The rearrangement links TRBV7-2 to TRBJ1-3; no reliable D call. The CDR3 contains 16 residues. V lost 5 bases and J 0 bases, leaving 14 bases between the germline ends. The germline V gene has CDR1 SGHTA and CDR2 FQGNSA. The CDR3 here is CASSHSGRSSGNTIYF. Written as DNA, the CDR3 is TGTGCCAGCAGCCACTCGGGCAGAAGCTCTGGAAACACCATATATTTT. Full variable domain (outside the CDR3, taken from reference TRBV7-2 and TRBJ1-3): GAGVSQSPSNKVTEKGKDVELRCDPISGHTALYWYRQSLGQGLEFLIYFQGNSAPDKSGLPSDRFSAERTGGSVSTLTIQRTQQEDSAVYLCASSHSGRSSGNTIYFGEGSWLTVV.

This clonotype was seen many times. The V gene is TRBV28, the J gene TRBJ2-3, with D maybe TRBD2 (5 bases). CDR1 and CDR2 from the germline V gene are MDHEN and SYDVKM. The V end was cut by 2 bases, the J end by 2 bases, with 14 bases between. This CDR3 comprises 16 residues. CDR3 nucleotide sequence: TGTGCCAGCAGTTTAACATGGGAGACCATCACAGATACGCAGTATTTT. It codes for CASSLTWETITDTQYF.

This clonotype was counted between two and nine times. This CDR3 is CASSLAAAGGGTDTQYF. For the CDR3, the DNA is TGCGCCAGCAGCTTGGCCGCGGCCGGAGGTGGTACAGATACGCAGTATTTT. The rearrangement joins TRBV5-1 to TRBJ2-3, with D possibly TRBD2 on 5 matching bases. The germline V gene has CDR1 SGHRS and CDR2 YFSETQ. The CDR3 is 17 amino acids. The ends were cut back, 0 bases at V and 3 bases at J, with 17 bases in the middle.

This clonotype turned up a few times. The chain has TRBV28 and TRBJ2-7; D unresolved. V shed 3 bases and J shed 6 bases, with 9 bases lying between them. This CDR3 has 12 amino acids. The germline V gene encodes CDR1 MDHEN and CDR2 SYDVKM. The CDR3 DNA follows: TGTGCCAGCAGTTTCGGTCCGGGCGAGCAGTACTTC. As protein: CASSFGPGEQYF. Full variable domain (remainder filled in from reference TRBV28 and TRBJ2-7): DVKVTQSSRYLVKRTGEKVFLECVQDMDHENMFWYRQDPGLGLRLIYFSYDVKMKEKGDIPEGYSVSREKKERFSLILESASTNQTSMYLCASSFGPGEQYFGPGTRLTVT.

This clonotype was picked up many times. The chain has TRBV7-9 and TRBJ2-3, with TRBD2 identical over 8 bases. Germline trimming cut 8 bases from V and 4 bases from J; bases unmatched to any gene: 11. CDR1 is SEHNR, CDR2 FQNEAQ, per germline (reference sequence). This CDR3 is built from 15 residues. CDR3 sequence (DNA): TGTGCCAGCGCCCTCGTAGCGGGAACCTCAGATACGCAGTATTTT. It encodes CASALVAGTSDTQYF.

CDR3 in amino acids: CASSYSGTADTQYF. The CDR3, as DNA: TGTGCCAGCAGCTATAGCGGGACGGCAGATACGCAGTATTTT. V is TRBV5-6 and J is TRBJ2-3; 8 nucleotides match TRBD2. The germline V gene encodes CDR1 SGHDT and CDR2 YYEEEE. This CDR3 region has 14 residues. V lost 3 bases and J lost 4; bases outside the gene matches: 4. Variable domain in full (rest from reference TRBV5-6 and TRBJ2-3): DAGVTQSPTHLIKTRGQQVTLRCSPKSGHDTVSWYQQALGQGPQFIFQYYEEEERQRGNFPDRFSGHQFPNYSSELNVNALLLGDSALYLCASSYSGTADTQYFGPGTRLTVL.

Worth noting for this clonotype: A much bigger clone sits one base away, suggesting this may be a read error. The chain joins TRBV9 to TRBJ1-2, with 12 positions matching TRBD1. Trimming cost V 3 bases and J 4 bases; bases outside gene matches: 4. Germline CDR1 is SGDLS and CDR2 is YYNGEE. This CDR3 comprises 15 residues. CDR3 sequence (DNA): TGTGCCAGCAGCGCCGGGACAGGGGGCTTCTATGGCTACACCTTC. Translation: CASSAGTGGFYGYTF.

This clonotype was observed a few times. The genes are TRBV27 and TRBJ1-5; D call uncertain. This CDR3 contains 16 residues. The germline CDR1 and CDR2 sequences are MNHEY and SMNVEV (reference sequence). V lost 5 bases and J 6 bases, leaving 20 bases between the germline ends. The CDR3 region has the DNA TGTGCCAGCAGTCTTAGAGGGCCTGGGGTGGGTCAGCCCCAGCATTTT. It yields the protein CASSLRGPGVGQPQHF.